Detailed here is one T cell receptor beta chain. Antigen specificity is unknown. These data are taken from a study of resident and recirculating memory T cells in vitiligo. Study details: Epidermis came from shave biopsies of lesional and nonlesional sites, plus PBMCs. The samples were homogenized without cell sorting before genomic DNA extraction. Study results and limitations: No unique dominant TCR clone was found in vitiligo lesions.

Measured with immunoSEQ multiplex PCR; TCRdb has only the in-frame clones, and not every one. The sample lists around 76,000 clones, approximately 91% seen once, with around 4.6% in the top ten. No vitiligo treatment was given during the prior three months. The germline V gene encodes CDR1 MNHNS and CDR2 SASEGT. The CDR3 sequence is 13 residues long. Trimming took off 4 bases at V and 2 bases at J, with 8 bases between the two ends. V is TRBV6-1 and J is TRBJ1-1; unclear D gene. The sample consisted of blood. This TCR came from a male donor with vitiligo. In DNA, the CDR3 is TGTGCCAGCAGTGTTGCGGCAAACACTGAAGCTTTCTTT. It is translated as CASSVAANTEAFF.